This entry lists 24 T cell receptor beta chains sequenced from one sample in a study of technical replicates of blood from a few donors. Clones were read by immunoSEQ multiplex PCR, and TCRdb kept only the in-frame ones, dropping some. Of under 90,000 clones in the sample, roughly 94% were seen once. The sequenced sample was T cells isolated from PBMCs. All receptors come from a human donor in good health.

The chain joins TRBV5-4 to TRBJ2-5; a weak D match, TRBD2 (5 bases). Trimming left V 4 bases short and J 2 bases short, with 24 bases between. This CDR3 comprises 18 residues. Per germline, CDR1 SGHNT and CDR2 YYREEE (reference sequence). CDR3 sequence: CASSPNPARGLAQETQYF. As DNA, the CDR3 is TGTGCCAGCAGCCCAAATCCGGCTAGAGGGTTGGCACAAGAGACCCAGTACTTC.

The V gene is TRBV30, the J gene TRBJ1-2, with unresolved D. This CDR3 is built from 13 residues. V was shortened by 2 bases and J by 2 bases, with 9 bases between the two germline ends. Germline-derived CDR1 and CDR2 are GTSNPN and SVGIG (reference sequence). The CDR3 DNA follows: TGTGCCTGGAGTTGGGCAGAGAACTATGGCTACACCTTC. The encoded protein is CAWSWAENYGYTF.

V is TRBV27 and J is TRBJ1-2; 7 bases agree with TRBD1. This CDR3 comprises 12 residues. Trimming removed 7 bases from V and 6 bases from J; junction bases left unmatched: 5. In germline, CDR1 is MNHEY, CDR2 SMNVEV (reference sequence). The CDR3 coding sequence is TGTGCCAGCAAATCGACAGGGCATGGCTACACCTTC. Its translation: CASKSTGHGYTF.

This sequence joins TRBV19 and TRBJ1-2, with TRBD1 identical over 9 bases. The V segment lost 3 bases and the J segment 0 bases; nucleotides outside the gene matches: 11. The CDR3 runs 18 residues. Germline V gives CDR1 LNHDA, CDR2 SQIVND (reference sequence). The CDR3 protein is CASSIRGQGIGSNYGYTF. In DNA form, the CDR3 reads TGTGCCAGTAGTATTAGGGGACAGGGAATAGGGTCTAACTATGGCTACACCTTC.

V is TRBV2 and J is TRBJ1-4, with 8 bases fitting TRBD1. This CDR3 has 17 amino acids. Germline V CDR1 and CDR2: SNHLY, FYNNEI. Trimming removed 4 bases from V and 0 bases from J; junction bases left unmatched: 7. DNA of the CDR3: TGTGCCAGCAGTGTGGAGACAGGGGATTCAACTAATGAAAAACTGTTTTTT. It specifies CASSVETGDSTNEKLFF.

The V and J genes are TRBV10-1 and TRBJ2-1; 9 nucleotides align to TRBD1. V lost 5 bases, J lost 3 bases, and 5 bases stayed unmatched. Germline assignment: CDR1 WNHNN and CDR2 SYGVQD (reference sequence). CDR3 length: 15 amino acids. In nucleotides, the CDR3 is TGCGCCAGCAGTAAAGGGACAGGGATCTACAATGAGCAGTTCTTC. Encoded protein: CASSKGTGIYNEQFF.

The V gene is TRBV7-9, the J gene TRBJ1-5; D is perhaps TRBD1 (6 bases). V gave up 1 base and J gave up 0 bases, with 13 bases separating them. This CDR3 has 17 amino acids. CDR1 and CDR2 from the germline V gene are SEHNR and FQNEAQ (reference sequence). The CDR3 here is CASSLGAGVDSNQPQHF. CDR3 bases: TGTGCCAGCAGCTTAGGGGCAGGGGTCGATAGCAATCAGCCCCAGCATTTT.

The CDR3 bases are TGTGCCTGGAGTGTACAGGGGGCGCGGAATTCACCCCTCCACTTT. It yields the protein CAWSVQGARNSPLHF. The rearrangement uses TRBV30 and TRBJ1-6; 9 bases are shared with TRBD1. Germline V gives CDR1 GTSNPN, CDR2 SVGIG (reference sequence). Trimming removed 0 bases from V and 7 bases from J; junction bases left unmatched: 4. CDR3 size: 15 residues.

The chain employs TRBV15 and TRBJ2-3; 8 bases align to TRBD1. Germline CDR1 and CDR2: LNHNV and YYDKDF (reference sequence). The J segment lost 2 bases and the V segment lost 5 bases, leaving 9 bases of the junction unmatched. The CDR3 length is 16 residues. The CDR3 loop is CATSYNDRGSTDTQYF. CDR3 sequence (DNA): TGTGCCACCAGCTATAATGACAGGGGTTCCACAGATACGCAGTATTTT.

The CDR3 nucleotides read TGTGCCAGCAGGGACAGGGGACAAGCCAACTACGAGCAGTACTTC. The encoded protein is CASRDRGQANYEQYF. The V call is TRBV2, the J call TRBJ2-7, with TRBD1 matching 9 bases. CDR3 length: 15 amino acids. The ends lost 6 bases at V and 3 bases at J; junction bases unmatched: 9. Germline V lookup: CDR1 SNHLY, CDR2 FYNNEI.

The chain couples TRBV6-6 to TRBJ1-2; maybe TRBD1 (6 bases). In germline, CDR1 is MNHNY, CDR2 SVGAGI (reference sequence). This CDR3 region has 14 residues. Trimming stripped 7 bases from V and 6 bases from J, with 18 bases between. CDR3 residues: CASNLQGTINGYTF. The CDR3 DNA sequence: TGTGCCAGCAACCTACAGGGTACCATCAATGGCTACACCTTC.

A word on this clone: It is unclear where the CDR3 begins or ends on the DNA, so no DNA is shown, and the CDR3 is as TCRdb lists it. This chain links TRBV27 with TRBJ2-7; no DNA check was done on the table's D call, TRBD2. 15 amino acids form the CDR3, both terminal residues included. CDR1 MNHEY and CDR2 SMNVEV come from the germline V gene (reference sequence). The CDR3 protein is CATRPAGFGLGTLYF.

This clone was found once. The rearrangement uses TRBV5-4 and TRBJ2-6; no reliable D call. Germline V gives CDR1 SGHNT, CDR2 YYREEE (reference sequence). This CDR3 has 15 amino acids. V lost 1 base, J lost 0 bases, and 5 bases lay in between. The CDR3 region has the DNA TGTGCCAGCAGCTTGAGAGGCTCTGGGGCCAACGTCCTGACTTTC. Translated, it gives CASSLRGSGANVLTF. Full variable domain (remainder filled in from reference TRBV5-4 and TRBJ2-6): ETGVTQSPTHLIKTRGQQVTLRCSSQSGHNTVSWYQQALGQGPQFIFQYYREEENGRGNFPPRFSGLQFPNYSSELNVNALELDDSALYLCASSLRGSGANVLTFGAGSRLTVL.

The chain has TRBV7-6 and TRBJ1-1; 7 nucleotides line up with TRBD1. Looked up from germline, CDR1 is SGHVS and CDR2 is FNYEAQ. The CDR3 has 14 residues. Trimming removed 7 bases from V and 5 bases from J; junction bases left unmatched: 10. The CDR3 DNA follows: TGTGCCAGCACCCTCAGGGGGTTAGGAACTGAAGCTTTCTTT. The encoded protein is CASTLRGLGTEAFF.

The rearrangement uses TRBV5-8 and TRBJ2-7; TRBD1 might be the D (6 bases). The CDR3 length is 16 residues. V was cut by 6 bases and J by 1 base, with 20 bases left in between. Per germline, CDR1 SGHTS and CDR2 YDEGEE. The CDR3 region is CASTYIARDRSYEQYF. DNA for the CDR3: TGTGCCAGCACCTATATCGCCCGAGACAGGTCCTACGAGCAGTACTTC. Variable domain in full (rest from reference TRBV5-8 and TRBJ2-7): EAGVTQSPTHLIKTRGQQATLRCSPISGHTSVYWYQQALGLGLQFLLWYDEGEERNRGNFPPRFSGRQFPNYSSELNVNALELEDSALYLCASTYIARDRSYEQYFGPGTRLTVT.

The chain uses TRBV6-5 and TRBJ2-3; no reliable D call. This CDR3 comprises 16 residues. Germline loops: CDR1 MNHEY, CDR2 SVGAGI. The V gene lost 0 bases and the J gene lost 1 base, with 11 bases spanning the gap. CDR3: CASSYSEVARTDTQYF. In nucleotides, the CDR3 is TGTGCCAGCAGTTACTCCGAGGTAGCCCGCACAGATACGCAGTATTTT.

This chain joins TRBV2 and TRBJ2-6; D is possibly TRBD2 (5 bases). This CDR3 spans 15 amino acids. V shed 3 bases and J shed 1 base, with 7 bases lying between them. Germline CDR1 reads SNHLY; CDR2 reads FYNNEI. This CDR3 is CASSDRGSGANVLTF. Here the CDR3 DNA reads TGTGCCAGCAGTGACCGGGGTTCTGGGGCCAACGTCCTGACTTTC.

V and J are TRBV30 and TRBJ2-5; TRBD2 might be the D (5 bases). From germline, CDR1 is GTSNPN and CDR2 SVGIG (reference sequence). The ends were cut back, 3 bases at V and 4 bases at J, with 6 bases in the middle. The CDR3 spans 11 residues. For the CDR3, the DNA is TGTGCCTGGAGGGCGGGAGAGACCCAGTACTTC. Amino acid sequence: CAWRAGETQYF.

The J gene is TRBJ2-2, the V gene TRBV5-6; 8 nucleotides align to TRBD1. CDR1 is SGHDT, CDR2 YYEEEE, per germline. The J segment lost 5 bases and the V segment lost 1 base, leaving 4 bases of the junction unmatched. There are 15 residues in the CDR3. CDR3 amino acids: CASSLRQGRTGELFF. CDR3 sequence (DNA): TGTGCCAGCAGCTTGCGACAGGGGCGGACCGGGGAGCTGTTTTTT.

The chain has TRBV7-8 and TRBJ2-5, with 7 nucleotides matching TRBD2. Germline V gene lookup returns CDR1 SGHVS and CDR2 FQNEAQ. CDR3 size: 16 residues. V was pared by 5 bases and J by 4 bases, with 13 bases of the junction left unmatched. CDR3 sequence reads: CASSPKIQRDGETQYF. The CDR3 DNA follows: TGTGCCAGCAGCCCAAAAATACAGCGGGATGGAGAGACCCAGTACTTC.

The J gene is TRBJ2-7, the V gene TRBV7-6; weak D call: TRBD1 (6 bases). Trimming took 6 bases from V and 0 from J, leaving 12 bases between them. CDR1 is SGHVS and CDR2 is FNYEAQ in the germline V gene. The CDR3 sequence is 14 residues long. Written as DNA, the CDR3 is TGTGCCAGCAGACCCGGGACAACCTCCTACGAGCAGTACTTC. The encoded protein is CASRPGTTSYEQYF.

J is TRBJ2-5 and V is TRBV2; TRBD1 is a possible D gene (5 bases). CDR3 length: 13 amino acids. The germline gives CDR1 SNHLY, CDR2 FYNNEI. The V and J ends lost 6 bases and 1 base respectively, with 9 bases between them. The CDR3 is CASSTDSQETQYF. DNA for the CDR3: TGTGCCAGCAGCACCGACAGCCAAGAGACCCAGTACTTC.

The V gene is TRBV4-1, the J gene TRBJ2-5; 7 bases line up with TRBD1. CDR3 length: 15 amino acids. Germline V gene data show CDR1 as MGHRA and CDR2 as YSYEKL. V dropped 4 bases and J dropped 5; count of bases not matched to a gene: 10. The CDR3 DNA sequence: TGCGCCAGCAGCCCCGGAAGGGGGCAAGGGGAGACCCAGTACTTC. Translation gives CASSPGRGQGETQYF.

The chain uses TRBV28 and TRBJ1-2; 10 bases are shared with TRBD1. Germline V gene data show CDR1 as MDHEN and CDR2 as SYDVKM. The CDR3 spans 14 residues. V lost 4 bases to trimming and J lost 8 bases; unmatched junction nucleotides: 7. CDR3 sequence reads: CASSWSTGGYGYTF. CDR3 nucleotide sequence: TGTGCCAGCAGTTGGTCGACAGGGGGCTACGGCTACACCTTC.